The next 16 T cell receptor beta chains were all read from a single sample in a study of cytomegalovirus exposure and HLA in healthy donors. The PCR contained 60 Vbeta and 13 Jbeta primers. Some clones are missing from TCRdb's copy, which holds only in-frame ones; the method was immunoSEQ multiplex PCR. Of some 130,000 clones in the sample, roughly 85% are singletons; the top ten hold approximately 1.1%. Sequencing was performed on PBMCs. The receptors were gathered from a boy aged 5-17 years in good health and CMV-seronegative.

This sequence joins TRBV2 and TRBJ2-5, with TRBD1 matching 8 bases. V dropped 7 bases and J dropped 1; count of bases not matched to a gene: 11. The CDR3 is 16 residues long. Germline assignment: CDR1 SNHLY and CDR2 FYNNEI. For the CDR3, the DNA is TGTGCCAGCAACAAACTCGACAGGGGCTCCCAAGAGACCCAGTACTTC. Translation: CASNKLDRGSQETQYF. Full variable domain (rest looked up from reference TRBV2 and TRBJ2-5): EPEVTQTPSHQVTQMGQEVILRCVPISNHLYFYWYRQILGQKVEFLVSFYNNEISEKSEIFDDQFSVERPDGSNFTLKIRSTKLEDSAMYFCASNKLDRGSQETQYFGPGTRLLVL.

CDR3 residues: CASGLGGNTGELFF. In DNA form, the CDR3 reads TGTGCTAGTGGTTTGGGCGGGAACACCGGGGAGCTGTTTTTT. This sequence joins TRBV12-5 and TRBJ2-2; D not resolved. CDR3 length equals 14 residues. V dropped 1 base and J dropped 1 base, with 4 bases sitting between them. Germline assignment: CDR1 LGHNT and CDR2 FRNRAP.

The chain uses TRBV7-9 and TRBJ2-7, with 7 bases that match TRBD1. The CDR3 loop spans 14 amino acids. Trimming removed 5 bases from V and 6 bases from J; junction bases left unmatched: 10. Germline values: CDR1 SEHNR, CDR2 FQNEAQ (reference sequence). This CDR3 is CASSPPGTAAEQYF. The CDR3 DNA is TGTGCCAGCAGCCCACCCGGGACAGCTGCCGAGCAGTACTTC. Full variable domain (outside the CDR3, taken from reference TRBV7-9 and TRBJ2-7): DTGVSQNPRHKITKRGQNVTFRCDPISEHNRLYWYRQTLGQGPEFLTYFQNEAQLEKSRLLSDRFSAERPKGSFSTLEIQRTEQGDSAMYLCASSPPGTAAEQYFGPGTRLTVT.

The CDR3 sequence is CASGPGGRYEQYF. DNA for the CDR3: TGTGCCAGCGGACCGGGGGGTAGGTACGAGCAGTACTTC. The rearrangement uses TRBV6-6 and TRBJ2-7; 7 positions match TRBD2. Per germline, CDR1 MNHNY and CDR2 SVGAGI (reference sequence). Losses at the gene ends were 8 bases for V and 4 bases for J; bases not matched to a gene: 8. This CDR3 comprises 13 residues.

This chain joins TRBV4-1 and TRBJ1-4, with 9 bases lining up with TRBD1. The germline CDR1 and CDR2 sequences are MGHRA and YSYEKL. The CDR3 spans 16 residues. V lost 3 bases to trimming and J lost 8 bases; unmatched junction nucleotides: 10. The CDR3, as DNA: TGCGCCAGCAGCCAGCTGGACAGGGGAGGGAGCGAAAAACTGTTTTTT. Protein sequence: CASSQLDRGGSEKLFF.

The chain joins TRBV6-4 to TRBJ2-3, with 9 bases fitting TRBD2. Unmatched junction bases numbered 4, after V lost 0 bases and J lost 3 bases. Germline lookup yields CDR1 MRHNA and CDR2 SNTAGT. The CDR3 is 16 amino acids. For the CDR3, the DNA is TGTGCCAGCAGTGACTCTAGCGGGAGTGGTACAGATACGCAGTATTTT. Translation gives CASSDSSGSGTDTQYF.

The rearrangement links TRBV6-5 to TRBJ1-1; D remains ambiguous. Trimming removed 6 bases at V and 7 bases at J, with 9 bases between. This CDR3 spans 11 amino acids. Germline CDR1 MNHEY, CDR2 SVGAGI. CDR3 nucleotide sequence: TGTGCCAGCAGGCGAGAGGGTGAAGCTTTCTTT. Amino acids: CASRREGEAFF.

This chain joins TRBV7-7 and TRBJ2-1, with TRBD2 matching over 8 bases. This CDR3 comprises 15 residues. With V trimmed by 4 bases and J by 1 base, 3 bases remained unmatched. CDR1 and CDR2 from the germline V gene are SSHAT and FNYEAQ (reference sequence). CDR3 coding DNA: TGTGCCAGCAGCTCGGGGGGGCCATCCTACAATGAGCAGTTCTTC. Translated, it gives CASSSGGPSYNEQFF. Based on the CDR3 plus reference TRBV7-7 and TRBJ2-1, the full variable domain is GAGVSQSPRYKVTKRGQDVTLRCDPISSHATLYWYQQALGQGPEFLTYFNYEAQPDKSGLPSDRFSAERPEGSISTLTIQRTEQRDSAMYRCASSSGGPSYNEQFFGPGTRLTVL.

The gene calls are TRBV19 and TRBJ1-1; maybe TRBD1 (5 bases). CDR3 length: 15 residues. Per germline, CDR1 LNHDA and CDR2 SQIVND (reference sequence). V was shortened by 7 bases and J by 6 bases, with 21 bases between the two germline ends. The CDR3 protein is CASIGATLGRPEAFF. CDR3 sequence (DNA): TGTGCCAGTATTGGGGCCACCCTGGGAAGGCCTGAAGCTTTCTTT.

The chain has TRBV7-9 and TRBJ2-2; 8 positions match TRBD1. The CDR3 covers 14 residues. CDR1 SEHNR and CDR2 FQNEAQ come from the germline V gene (reference sequence). With 5 bases clipped from V and 1 base from J, the junction kept 0 bases outside the gene matches. The CDR3 DNA reads TGTGCCAGCAGCGGGACAGGGAACACCGGGGAGCTGTTTTTT. Protein: CASSGTGNTGELFF.

This clone was counted between two and nine times. The chain links TRBV7-2 to TRBJ2-2; TRBD1 matches at 8 bases. The CDR3 is 18 residues long. With 5 bases clipped from V and 3 bases from J, the junction kept 14 bases outside the gene matches. Per germline, CDR1 SGHTA and CDR2 FQGNSA. The DNA for the CDR3 is TGTGCCAGCAGCCGACACGTCAGACAGGGGCCCGACACCGGGGAGCTGTTTTTT. Its translation is CASSRHVRQGPDTGELFF.

The chain combines TRBV25-1 with TRBJ1-4, with D tentatively TRBD1 (6 bases). The length of the CDR3 is 15 residues. V gave up 2 bases and J gave up 7 bases, with 14 bases separating them. CDR1 is MGHDK, CDR2 SYGVNS, per germline. CDR3 sequence: CASSEPQGLVEKLFF. CDR3 coding DNA: TGTGCCAGCAGTGAACCTCAGGGGCTGGTTGAAAAACTGTTTTTT.

This clone was observed once. The V and J genes are TRBV10-3 and TRBJ2-1, with D possibly being TRBD2 (5 bases). CDR1 and CDR2 (germline): ENHRY, SYGVKD. This CDR3 comprises 11 residues. V lost 6 bases, J lost 8 bases, and 8 bases lay in between. CDR3 region: CAIRKRDEQFF. Written as DNA, the CDR3 is TGTGCCATCAGAAAGAGGGATGAGCAGTTCTTC.

This chain connects TRBV5-1 to TRBJ2-1, with 11 bases aligning to TRBD2. The CDR3 extends over 16 amino acids. Per the germline V gene, CDR1 is SGHRS and CDR2 is YFSETQ. Unmatched junction bases numbered 8, after V lost 1 base and J lost 8 bases. The CDR3 nucleotides read TGCGCCAGCAGCTTGACCAGTACTAGCGGGAGTTATGAGCAGTTCTTC. It yields the protein CASSLTSTSGSYEQFF.

This chain uses TRBV6-5 with TRBJ2-1, with D tentatively TRBD2 (6 bases). The CDR3 contains 14 residues. V gave up 5 bases and J gave up 4 bases, with 12 bases separating them. The V gene's germline CDR1 is MNHEY and CDR2 SVGAGI. The CDR3 sequence is CASSRLAAYNEQFF. The CDR3 coding sequence is TGTGCCAGCAGTAGGTTAGCGGCTTACAATGAGCAGTTCTTC.

This chain links TRBV4-1 with TRBJ2-3; no clear D. This CDR3 has 14 amino acids. Per germline, CDR1 MGHRA and CDR2 YSYEKL. V gave up 0 bases and J gave up 4 bases, with 8 bases separating them. This chain's CDR3 is CASSQDPLADTQYF. The CDR3 DNA reads TGCGCCAGCAGCCAAGACCCCCTAGCAGATACGCAGTATTTT.